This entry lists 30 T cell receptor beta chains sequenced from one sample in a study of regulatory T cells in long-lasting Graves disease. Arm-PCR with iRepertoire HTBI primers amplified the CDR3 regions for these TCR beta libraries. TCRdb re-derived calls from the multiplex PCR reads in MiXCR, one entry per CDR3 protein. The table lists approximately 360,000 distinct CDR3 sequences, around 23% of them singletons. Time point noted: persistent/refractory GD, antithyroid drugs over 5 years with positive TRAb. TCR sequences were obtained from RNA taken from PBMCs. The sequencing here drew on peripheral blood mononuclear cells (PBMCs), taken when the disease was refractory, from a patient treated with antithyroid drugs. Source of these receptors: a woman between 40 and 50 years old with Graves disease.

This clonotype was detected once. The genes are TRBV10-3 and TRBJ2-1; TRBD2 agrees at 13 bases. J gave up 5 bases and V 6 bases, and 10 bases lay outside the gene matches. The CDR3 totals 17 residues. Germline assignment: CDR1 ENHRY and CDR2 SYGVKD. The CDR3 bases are TGTGCCATCAGCGGGACTAGCGGGGAGTGGGGTAACAATGAGCAGTTCTTC. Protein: CAISGTSGEWGNNEQFF.

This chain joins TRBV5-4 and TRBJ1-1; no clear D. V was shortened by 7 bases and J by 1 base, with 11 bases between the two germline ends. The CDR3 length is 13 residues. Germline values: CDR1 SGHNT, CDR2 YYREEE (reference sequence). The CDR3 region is CASARASNTEAFF. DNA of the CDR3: TGTGCCAGCGCCCGAGCATCGAACACTGAAGCTTTCTTT.

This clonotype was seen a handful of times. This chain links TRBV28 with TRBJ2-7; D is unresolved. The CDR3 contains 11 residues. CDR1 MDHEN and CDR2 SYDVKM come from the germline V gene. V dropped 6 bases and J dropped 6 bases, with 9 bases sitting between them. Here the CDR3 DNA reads TGTGCCAGCAGGTCCAGCCCCGAGCAGTACTTC. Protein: CASRSSPEQYF.

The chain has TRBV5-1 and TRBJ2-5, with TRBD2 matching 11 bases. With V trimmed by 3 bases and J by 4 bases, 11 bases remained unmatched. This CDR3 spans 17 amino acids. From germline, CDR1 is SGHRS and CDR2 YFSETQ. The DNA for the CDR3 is TGCGCCAGCAGCTCCCAACCCCCTAGCGGGAGGTCAGAGACCCAGTACTTC. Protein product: CASSSQPPSGRSETQYF.

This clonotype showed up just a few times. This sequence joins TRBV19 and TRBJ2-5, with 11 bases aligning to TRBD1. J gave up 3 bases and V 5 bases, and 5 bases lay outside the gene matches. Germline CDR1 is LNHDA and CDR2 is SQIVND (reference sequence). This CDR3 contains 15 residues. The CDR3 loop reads CASSHWTGGKETQYF. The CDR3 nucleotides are TGTGCCAGTAGTCACTGGACAGGGGGCAAAGAGACCCAGTACTTC.

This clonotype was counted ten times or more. Here the CDR3 reads CASSDYRANQPQHF. CDR3 DNA: TGTGCCAGCAGTGATTACAGAGCCAATCAGCCCCAGCATTTT. V usage is TRBV25-1 and J usage is TRBJ1-5; D not resolved. Between the trimmed V and J ends, which lost 3 bases and 3 bases, there was a span of 9 bases. Germline values: CDR1 MGHDK, CDR2 SYGVNS. This CDR3 is 14 amino acids long.

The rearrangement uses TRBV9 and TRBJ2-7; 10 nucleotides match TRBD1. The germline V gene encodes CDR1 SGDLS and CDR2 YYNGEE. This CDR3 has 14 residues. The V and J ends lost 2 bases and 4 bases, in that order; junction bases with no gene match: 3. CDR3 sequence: CASSVGTGDYEQYF. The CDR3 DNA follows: TGTGCCAGCAGCGTCGGGACAGGGGATTACGAGCAGTACTTC.

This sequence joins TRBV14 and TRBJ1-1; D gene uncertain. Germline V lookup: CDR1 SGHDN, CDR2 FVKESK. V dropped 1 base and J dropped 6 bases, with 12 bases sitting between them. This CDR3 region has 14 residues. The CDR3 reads CASSQVFRWSEAFF. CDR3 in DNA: TGTGCCAGCAGCCAAGTTTTCCGGTGGTCTGAAGCTTTCTTT.

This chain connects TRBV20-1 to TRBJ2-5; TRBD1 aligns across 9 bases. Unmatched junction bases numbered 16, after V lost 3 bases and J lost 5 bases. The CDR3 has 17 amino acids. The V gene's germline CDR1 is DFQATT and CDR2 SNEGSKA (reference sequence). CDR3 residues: CSASYRGLIARAETQYF. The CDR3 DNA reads TGCAGTGCTAGTTACAGGGGGCTGATTGCGCGCGCGGAGACCCAGTACTTC.

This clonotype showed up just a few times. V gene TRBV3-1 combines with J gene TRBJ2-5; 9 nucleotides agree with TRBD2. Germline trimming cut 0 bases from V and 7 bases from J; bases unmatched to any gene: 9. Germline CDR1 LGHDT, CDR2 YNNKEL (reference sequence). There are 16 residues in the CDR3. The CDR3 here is CASSQDLAGALGTQYF. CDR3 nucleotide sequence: TGTGCCAGCAGCCAAGATTTAGCGGGAGCCCTGGGGACCCAGTACTTC.

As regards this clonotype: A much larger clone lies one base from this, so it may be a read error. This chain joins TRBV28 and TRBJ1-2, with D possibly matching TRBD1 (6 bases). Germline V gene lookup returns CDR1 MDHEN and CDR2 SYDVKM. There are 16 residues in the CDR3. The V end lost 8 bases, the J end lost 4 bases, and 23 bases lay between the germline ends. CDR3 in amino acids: CASGPTGQLMPYGYTF. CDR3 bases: TGTGCCAGCGGCCCTACCGGACAGCTTATGCCCTATGGCTACACCTTC.

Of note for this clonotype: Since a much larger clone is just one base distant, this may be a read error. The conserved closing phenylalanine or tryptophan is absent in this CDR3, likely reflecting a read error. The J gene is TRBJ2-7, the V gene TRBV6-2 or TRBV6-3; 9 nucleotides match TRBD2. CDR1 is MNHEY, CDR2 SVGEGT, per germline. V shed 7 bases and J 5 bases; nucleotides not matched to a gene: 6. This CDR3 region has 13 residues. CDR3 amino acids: CASTSGMVHEQYS. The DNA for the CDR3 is TGTGCCAGCACTAGCGGGATGGTCCACGAGCAGTACTCC.

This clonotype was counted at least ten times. The CDR3 DNA reads as TGTGCCAGCAGTCCCGGGACAGGGAAAGGGAAAAACATTCAGTACTTC. Translated, it gives CASSPGTGKGKNIQYF. V is TRBV12-3 or TRBV12-4 and J is TRBJ2-4; 9 bases agree with TRBD1. V gave up 5 bases and J gave up 4 bases; unmatched junction bases: 9. The CDR3 has 16 amino acids.

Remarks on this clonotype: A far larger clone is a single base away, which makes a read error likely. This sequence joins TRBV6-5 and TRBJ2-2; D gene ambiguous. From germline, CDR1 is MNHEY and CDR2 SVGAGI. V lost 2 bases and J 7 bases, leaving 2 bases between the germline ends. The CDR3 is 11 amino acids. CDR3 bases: TGTGCCAGCAGTTACAACGGGGAGCTGTTTTTT. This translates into CASSYNGELFF.

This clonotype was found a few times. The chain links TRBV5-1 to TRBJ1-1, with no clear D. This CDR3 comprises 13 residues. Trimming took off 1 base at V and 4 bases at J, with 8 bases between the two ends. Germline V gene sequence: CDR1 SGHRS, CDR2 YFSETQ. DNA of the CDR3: TGCGCCAGCAGCTTGACAGACGGCACTGAAGCTTTCTTT. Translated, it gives CASSLTDGTEAFF.

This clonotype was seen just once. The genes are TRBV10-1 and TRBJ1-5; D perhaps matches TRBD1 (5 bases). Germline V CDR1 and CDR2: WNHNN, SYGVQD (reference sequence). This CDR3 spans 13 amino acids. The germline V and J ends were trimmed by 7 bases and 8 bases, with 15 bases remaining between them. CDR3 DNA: TGCGCCAGCATGGATCCAGGGTTTAAGCCCCAGCATTTT. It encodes CASMDPGFKPQHF.

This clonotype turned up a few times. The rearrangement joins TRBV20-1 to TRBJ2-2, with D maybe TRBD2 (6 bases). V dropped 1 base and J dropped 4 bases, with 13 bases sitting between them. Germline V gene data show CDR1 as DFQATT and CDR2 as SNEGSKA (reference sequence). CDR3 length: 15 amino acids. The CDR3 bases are TGCAGTGCTAGAGGTCCGGGAGTGAGCACCGGGGAGCTGTTTTTT. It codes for CSARGPGVSTGELFF.

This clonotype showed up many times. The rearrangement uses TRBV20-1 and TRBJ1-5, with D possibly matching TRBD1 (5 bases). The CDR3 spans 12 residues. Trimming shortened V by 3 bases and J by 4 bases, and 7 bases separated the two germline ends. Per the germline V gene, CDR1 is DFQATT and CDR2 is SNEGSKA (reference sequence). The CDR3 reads CSARRGNQPQHF. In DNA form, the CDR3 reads TGCAGTGCTAGGAGGGGTAATCAGCCCCAGCATTTT.

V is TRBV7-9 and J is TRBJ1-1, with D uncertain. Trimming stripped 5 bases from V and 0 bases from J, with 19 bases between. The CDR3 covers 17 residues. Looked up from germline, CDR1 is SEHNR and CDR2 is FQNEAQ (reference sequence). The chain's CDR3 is CASSPVGFRSMNTEAFF. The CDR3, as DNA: TGTGCCAGCAGCCCCGTCGGGTTCAGGTCCATGAACACTGAAGCTTTCTTT.

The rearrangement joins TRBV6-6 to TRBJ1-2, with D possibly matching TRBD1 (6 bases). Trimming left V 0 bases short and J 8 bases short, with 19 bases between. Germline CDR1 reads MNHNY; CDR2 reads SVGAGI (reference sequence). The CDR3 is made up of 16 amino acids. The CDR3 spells CASSYSRQVWALGYTF. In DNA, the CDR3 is TGTGCCAGCAGTTACTCGAGACAGGTGTGGGCCTTAGGCTACACCTTC.

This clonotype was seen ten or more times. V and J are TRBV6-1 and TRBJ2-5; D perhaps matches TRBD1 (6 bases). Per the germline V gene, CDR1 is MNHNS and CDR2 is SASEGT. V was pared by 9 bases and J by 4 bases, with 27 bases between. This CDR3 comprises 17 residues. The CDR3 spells CASPYEEYQGYRETQYF. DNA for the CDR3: TGTGCCAGTCCATACGAGGAGTATCAGGGGTATCGAGAGACCCAGTACTTC.

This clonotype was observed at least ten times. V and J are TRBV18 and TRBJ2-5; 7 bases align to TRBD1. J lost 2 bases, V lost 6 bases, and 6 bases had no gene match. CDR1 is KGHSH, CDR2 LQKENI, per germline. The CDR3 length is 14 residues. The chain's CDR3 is CASSPRDRQETQYF. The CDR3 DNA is TGTGCCAGCTCCCCCCGGGACAGACAAGAGACCCAGTACTTC.

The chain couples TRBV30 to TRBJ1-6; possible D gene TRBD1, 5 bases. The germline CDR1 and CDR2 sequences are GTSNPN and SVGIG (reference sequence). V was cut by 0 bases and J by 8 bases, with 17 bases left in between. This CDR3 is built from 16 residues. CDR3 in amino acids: CAWSVGLSGGDSPLHF. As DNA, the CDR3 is TGTGCCTGGAGTGTAGGGCTGAGTGGGGGTGATTCACCCCTCCACTTT.

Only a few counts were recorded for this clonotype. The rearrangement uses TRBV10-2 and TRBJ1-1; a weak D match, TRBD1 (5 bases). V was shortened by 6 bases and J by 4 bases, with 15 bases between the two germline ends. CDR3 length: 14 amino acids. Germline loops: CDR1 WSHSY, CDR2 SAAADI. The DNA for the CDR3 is TGCGCCAGCAGAGGAGGGACGGTAGGCACTGAAGCTTTCTTT. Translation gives CASRGGTVGTEAFF.

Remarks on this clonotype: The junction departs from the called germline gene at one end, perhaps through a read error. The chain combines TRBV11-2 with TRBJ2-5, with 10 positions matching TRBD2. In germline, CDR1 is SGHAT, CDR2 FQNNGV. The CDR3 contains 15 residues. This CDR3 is CVSSRQAGGQETQYF. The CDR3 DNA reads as TGTGTCAGCAGCCGACAAGCGGGAGGGCAGGAGACCCAGTACTTC.

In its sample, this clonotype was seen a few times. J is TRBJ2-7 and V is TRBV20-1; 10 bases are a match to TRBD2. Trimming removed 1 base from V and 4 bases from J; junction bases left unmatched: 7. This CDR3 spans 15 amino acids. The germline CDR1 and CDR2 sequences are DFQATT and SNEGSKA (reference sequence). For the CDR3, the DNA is TGCAGTGCTAGAGGGAGCGGGAGGGCCTCGTACGAGCAGTACTTC. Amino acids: CSARGSGRASYEQYF.

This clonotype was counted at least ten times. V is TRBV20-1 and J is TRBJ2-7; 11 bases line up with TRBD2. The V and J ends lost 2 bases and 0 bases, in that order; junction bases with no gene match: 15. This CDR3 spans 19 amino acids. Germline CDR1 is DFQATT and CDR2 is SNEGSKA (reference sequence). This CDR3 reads CSARPLLAGESYGSYEQYF. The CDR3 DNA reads TGCAGTGCTAGACCCCTACTAGCGGGAGAATCTTACGGCTCCTACGAGCAGTACTTC.

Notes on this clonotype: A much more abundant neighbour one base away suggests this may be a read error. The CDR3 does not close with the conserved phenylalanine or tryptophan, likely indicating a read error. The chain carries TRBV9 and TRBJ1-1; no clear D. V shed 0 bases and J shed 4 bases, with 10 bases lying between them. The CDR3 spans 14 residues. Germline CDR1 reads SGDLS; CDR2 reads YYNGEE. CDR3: CASSVAGVVTEAFL. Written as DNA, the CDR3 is TGTGCCAGCAGCGTAGCTGGGGTAGTCACTGAAGCTTTCCTT.

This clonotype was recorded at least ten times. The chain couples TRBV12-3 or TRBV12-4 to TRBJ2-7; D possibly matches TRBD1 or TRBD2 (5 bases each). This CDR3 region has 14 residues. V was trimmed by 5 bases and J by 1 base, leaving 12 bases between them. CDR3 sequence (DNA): TGTGCCAGCAGTCCCTTTGGGGGTTCCTACGAGCAGTACTTC. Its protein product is CASSPFGGSYEQYF.

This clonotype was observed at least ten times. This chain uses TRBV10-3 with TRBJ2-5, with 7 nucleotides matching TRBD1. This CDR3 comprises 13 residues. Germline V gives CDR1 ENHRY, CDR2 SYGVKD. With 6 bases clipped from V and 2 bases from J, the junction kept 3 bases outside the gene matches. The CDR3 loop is CAIRQQGQETQYF. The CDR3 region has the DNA TGTGCCATCAGACAACAGGGGCAAGAGACCCAGTACTTC.